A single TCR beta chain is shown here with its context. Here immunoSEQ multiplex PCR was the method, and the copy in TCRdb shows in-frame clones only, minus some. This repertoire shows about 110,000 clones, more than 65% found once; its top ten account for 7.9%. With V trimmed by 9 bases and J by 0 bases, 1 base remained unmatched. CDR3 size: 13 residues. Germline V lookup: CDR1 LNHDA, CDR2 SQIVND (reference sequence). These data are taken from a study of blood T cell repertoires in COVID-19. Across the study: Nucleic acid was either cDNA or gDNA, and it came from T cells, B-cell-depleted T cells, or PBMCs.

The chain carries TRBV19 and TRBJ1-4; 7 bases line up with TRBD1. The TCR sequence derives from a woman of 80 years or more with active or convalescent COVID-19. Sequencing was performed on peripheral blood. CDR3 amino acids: CASQGATNEKLFF. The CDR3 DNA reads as TGTGCCAGCCAGGGGGCAACTAATGAAAAACTGTTTTTT.